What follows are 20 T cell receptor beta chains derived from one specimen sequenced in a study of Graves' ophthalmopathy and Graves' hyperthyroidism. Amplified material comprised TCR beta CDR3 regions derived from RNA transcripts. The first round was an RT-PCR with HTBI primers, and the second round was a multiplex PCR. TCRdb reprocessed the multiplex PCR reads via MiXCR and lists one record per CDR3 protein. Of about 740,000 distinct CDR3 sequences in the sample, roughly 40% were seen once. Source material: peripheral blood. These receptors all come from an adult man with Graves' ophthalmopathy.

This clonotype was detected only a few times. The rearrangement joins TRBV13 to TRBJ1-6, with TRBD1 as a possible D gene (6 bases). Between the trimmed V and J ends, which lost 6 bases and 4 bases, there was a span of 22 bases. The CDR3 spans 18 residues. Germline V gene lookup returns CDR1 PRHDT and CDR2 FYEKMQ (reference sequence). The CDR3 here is CASSLSGTIPQYNSPLHF. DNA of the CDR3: TGTGCCAGCAGTCTCAGCGGGACAATACCACAATATAATTCACCCCTCCACTTT.

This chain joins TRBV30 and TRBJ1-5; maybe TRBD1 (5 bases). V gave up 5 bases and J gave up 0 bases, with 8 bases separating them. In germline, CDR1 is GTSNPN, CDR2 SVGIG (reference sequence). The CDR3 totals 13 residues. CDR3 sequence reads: CAWAGYSNQPQHF. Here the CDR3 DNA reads TGTGCCTGGGCAGGGTATAGCAATCAGCCCCAGCATTTT.

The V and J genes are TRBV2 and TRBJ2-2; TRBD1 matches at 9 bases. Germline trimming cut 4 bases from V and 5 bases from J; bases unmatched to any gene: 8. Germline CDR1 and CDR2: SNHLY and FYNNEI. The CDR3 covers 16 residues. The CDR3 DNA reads TGTGCCAGCAGTGTTCGACAGGGGGTATCTACCGGGGAGCTGTTTTTT. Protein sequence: CASSVRQGVSTGELFF.

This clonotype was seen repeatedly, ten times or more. The CDR3 loop is CAISVLAGEETQYF. The CDR3 DNA follows: TGTGCCATCAGTGTTCTAGCGGGGGAAGAGACCCAGTACTTC. The chain carries TRBV10-3 and TRBJ2-5, with TRBD2 matching 10 bases. Germline values: CDR1 ENHRY, CDR2 SYGVKD. This CDR3 spans 14 amino acids. The junction had 2 bases not matched to a gene; V was cut back by 4 bases and J by 3 bases.

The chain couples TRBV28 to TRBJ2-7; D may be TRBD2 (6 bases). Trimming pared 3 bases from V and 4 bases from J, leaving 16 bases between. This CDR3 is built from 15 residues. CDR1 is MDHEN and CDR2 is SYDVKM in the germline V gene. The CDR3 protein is CASSFIGRGAYEQYF. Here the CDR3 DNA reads TGTGCCAGCAGTTTCATCGGGCGGGGAGCGTACGAGCAGTACTTC.

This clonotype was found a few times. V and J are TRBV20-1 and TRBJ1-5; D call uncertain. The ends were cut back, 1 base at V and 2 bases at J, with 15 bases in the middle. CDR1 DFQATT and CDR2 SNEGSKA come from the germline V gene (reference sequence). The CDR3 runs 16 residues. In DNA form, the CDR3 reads TGCAGTGCTAGAGCTGTGATTGAATTGGGCAATCAGCCCCAGCATTTT. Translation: CSARAVIELGNQPQHF.

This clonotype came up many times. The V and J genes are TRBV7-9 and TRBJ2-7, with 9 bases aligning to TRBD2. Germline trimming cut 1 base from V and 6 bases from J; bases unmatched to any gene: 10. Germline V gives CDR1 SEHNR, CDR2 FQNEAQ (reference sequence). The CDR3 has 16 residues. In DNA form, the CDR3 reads TGTGCCAGCAGCTTAGATGGCGGGAGGGCCCTCTCCGAGCAGTACTTC. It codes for CASSLDGGRALSEQYF.

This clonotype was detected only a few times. CDR3 coding DNA: TGTGCCAGCAGCCGACCGGGACAGGGGATTTACGAGCAGTACTTC. This sequence encodes CASSRPGQGIYEQYF. The chain is built from TRBV2 and TRBJ2-7; TRBD1 agrees at 10 bases. The V gene end was trimmed by 6 bases and the J gene end by 4 bases; junction bases not matched to a gene: 9. Germline-derived CDR1 and CDR2 are SNHLY and FYNNEI. The CDR3 has 15 residues.

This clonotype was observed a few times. The CDR3: CASSRDRDPYGYTF. The CDR3 DNA sequence: TGTGCCAGCAGTAGGGACAGGGACCCCTATGGCTACACCTTC. The genes are TRBV6-6 and TRBJ1-2; TRBD1 matches 9 bases. Germline loops: CDR1 MNHNY, CDR2 SVGAGI (reference sequence). V lost 5 bases, J lost 4 bases, and 5 bases stayed unmatched. This CDR3 contains 14 residues.

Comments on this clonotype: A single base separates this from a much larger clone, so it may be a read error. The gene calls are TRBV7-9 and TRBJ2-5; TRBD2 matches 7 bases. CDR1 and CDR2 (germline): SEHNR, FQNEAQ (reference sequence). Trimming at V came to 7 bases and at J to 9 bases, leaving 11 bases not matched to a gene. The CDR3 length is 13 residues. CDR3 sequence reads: CASTPRAGEAQYF. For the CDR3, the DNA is TGTGCCAGCACCCCCAGGGCGGGGGAGGCCCAGTACTTC.

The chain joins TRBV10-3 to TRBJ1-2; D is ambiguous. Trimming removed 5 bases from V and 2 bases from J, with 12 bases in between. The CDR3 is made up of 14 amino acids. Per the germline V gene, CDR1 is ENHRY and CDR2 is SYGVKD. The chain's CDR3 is CAISYRTLNYGYTF. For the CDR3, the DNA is TGTGCCATCAGTTATCGAACATTAAACTATGGCTACACCTTC.

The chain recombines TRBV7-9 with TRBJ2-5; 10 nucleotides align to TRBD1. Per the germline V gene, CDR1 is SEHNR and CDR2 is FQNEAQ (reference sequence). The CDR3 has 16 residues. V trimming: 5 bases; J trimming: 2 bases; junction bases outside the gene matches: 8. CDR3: CASSRPGTGVQETQYF. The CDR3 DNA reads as TGTGCCAGCAGCCGACCCGGGACAGGGGTGCAAGAGACCCAGTACTTC.

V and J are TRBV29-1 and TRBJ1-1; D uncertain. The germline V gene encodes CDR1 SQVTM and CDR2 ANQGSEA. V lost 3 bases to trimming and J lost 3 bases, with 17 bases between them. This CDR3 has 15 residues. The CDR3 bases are TGCAGCGTTGAGGGTCGGGGATTTTCGGACACTGAAGCTTTCTTT. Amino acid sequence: CSVEGRGFSDTEAFF.

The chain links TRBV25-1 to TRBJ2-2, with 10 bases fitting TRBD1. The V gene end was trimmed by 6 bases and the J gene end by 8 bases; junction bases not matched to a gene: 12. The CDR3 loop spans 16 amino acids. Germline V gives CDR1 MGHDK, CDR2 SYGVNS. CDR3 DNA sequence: TGTGCCAGCAGCCACCGGGACAGGGGTCTGAGGGGGGAGCTGTTTTTT. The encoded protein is CASSHRDRGLRGELFF.

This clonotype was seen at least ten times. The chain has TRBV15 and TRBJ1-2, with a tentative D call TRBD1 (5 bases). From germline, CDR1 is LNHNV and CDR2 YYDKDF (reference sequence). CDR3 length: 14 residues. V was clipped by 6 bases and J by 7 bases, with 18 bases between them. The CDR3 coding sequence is TGTGCCACCAGTGGTTTATGGGGGGATAGTGGCTACACCTTC. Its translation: CATSGLWGDSGYTF.

In DNA, the CDR3 is TGTGCCATCAGTGAGTCGGCAACTAATGAAAAACTGTTTTTT. As protein: CAISESATNEKLFF. The V and J genes are TRBV10-3 and TRBJ1-4; D is undetermined. The V end was cut by 0 bases, the J end by 0 bases, with 2 bases between. Per germline, CDR1 ENHRY and CDR2 SYGVKD. This CDR3 is built from 14 residues.

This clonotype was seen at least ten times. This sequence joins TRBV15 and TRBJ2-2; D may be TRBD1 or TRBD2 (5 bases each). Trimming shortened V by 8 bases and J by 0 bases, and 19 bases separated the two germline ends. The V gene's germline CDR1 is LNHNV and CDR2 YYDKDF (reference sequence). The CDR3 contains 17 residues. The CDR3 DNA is TGTGCCACCCACCTTGGGGACCTTAACGCGAACACCGGGGAGCTGTTTTTT. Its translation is CATHLGDLNANTGELFF.

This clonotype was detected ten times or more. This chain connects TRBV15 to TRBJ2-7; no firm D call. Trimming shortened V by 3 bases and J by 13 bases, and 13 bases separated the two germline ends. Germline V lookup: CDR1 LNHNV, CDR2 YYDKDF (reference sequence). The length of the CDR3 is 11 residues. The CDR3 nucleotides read TGTGCCACCAGCAGCCTTCAGATTGTCTACTTC. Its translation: CATSSLQIVYF.

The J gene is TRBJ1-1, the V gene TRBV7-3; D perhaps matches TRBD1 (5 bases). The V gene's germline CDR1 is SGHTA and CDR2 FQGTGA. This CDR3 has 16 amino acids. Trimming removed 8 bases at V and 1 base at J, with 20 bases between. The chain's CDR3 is CASSPLSTEGNTEAFF. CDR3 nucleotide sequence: TGTGCCAGCTCACCACTCTCGACAGAAGGGAACACTGAAGCTTTCTTT.

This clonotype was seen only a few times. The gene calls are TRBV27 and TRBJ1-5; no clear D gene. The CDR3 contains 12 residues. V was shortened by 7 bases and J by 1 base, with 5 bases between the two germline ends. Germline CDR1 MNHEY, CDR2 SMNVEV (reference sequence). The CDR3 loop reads CASKSSNQPQHF. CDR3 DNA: TGTGCCAGCAAGTCCAGCAATCAGCCCCAGCATTTT.